Reported below is one TCR beta chain. Its specificity is unknown. The junction and the germline gene differ at one end; a read error may be behind it. The data were obtained in a study of Graves' ophthalmopathy and Graves' hyperthyroidism. About the study: Hyperthyroidism is called stable when no ophthalmopathy develops within 18 months of follow-up.

Study results and limitations: Most expanded clonotypes in thyroid above 0.001 frequency also showed up in blood.

Amplification of the TCR beta CDR3 regions used RNA transcripts (as template). An opening RT-PCR round employed HTBI primers and preceded a second-round multiplex PCR. A single record per CDR3 protein comes from TCRdb applying MiXCR to the multiplex PCR reads. The data hold approximately 540,000 distinct CDR3 sequences, with about two fifths observed a single time. What was sequenced was peripheral blood or thyroid tissue (not recorded which). This receptor was taken from an adult man with Graves' hyperthyroidism.

The CDR3: CASSQDRAGELFF. CDR3 sequence (DNA): TGCGCCAGCAGCCAAGACAGGGCCGGGGAGCTGTTTTTT. The V and J genes are TRBV7-2 and TRBJ2-2; 7 bases align to TRBD1. The germline CDR1 and CDR2 sequences are SGHTA and FQGNSA. This CDR3 has 13 residues.